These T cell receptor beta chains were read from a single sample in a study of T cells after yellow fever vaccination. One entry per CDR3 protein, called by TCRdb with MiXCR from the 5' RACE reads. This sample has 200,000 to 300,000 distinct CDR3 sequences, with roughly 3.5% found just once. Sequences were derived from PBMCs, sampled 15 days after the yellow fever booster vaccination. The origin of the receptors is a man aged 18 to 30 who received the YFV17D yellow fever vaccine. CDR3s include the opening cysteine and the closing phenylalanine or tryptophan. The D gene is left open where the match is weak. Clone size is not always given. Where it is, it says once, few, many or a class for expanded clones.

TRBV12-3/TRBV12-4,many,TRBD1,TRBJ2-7,CASSPDRALGQYF,TGTGCCAGCAGCCCCGACAGGGCGTTAGGGCAGTACTTC
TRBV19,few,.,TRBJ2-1,CASSTQLSSYNEQFF,TGTGCCAGTAGTACCCAACTGAGCTCCTACAATGAGCAGTTCTTC
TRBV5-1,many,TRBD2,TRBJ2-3,CASSWVGAGSTDTQYF,TGCGCCAGCAGCTGGGTAGGAGCGGGGAGCACAGATACGCAGTATTTT
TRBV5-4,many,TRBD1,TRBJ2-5,CASSPRDRDVGETQYF,TGTGCCAGCAGCCCAAGGGACAGGGATGTCGGAGAGACCCAGTACTTC
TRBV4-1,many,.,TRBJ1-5,CASSRQVLKGYSNQPQHF,TGCGCCAGCAGTCGACAGGTCCTGAAGGGTTATAGCAATCAGCCCCAGCATTTT
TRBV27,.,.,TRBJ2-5,CASSPGGGRETQYF,TGTGCCAGCAGCCCAGGGGGGGGCCGGGAGACCCAGTACTTC
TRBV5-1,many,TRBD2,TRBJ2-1,CASSWSGGAGVEQFF,TGCGCCAGCAGCTGGAGCGGGGGGGCTGGGGTTGAGCAGTTCTTC
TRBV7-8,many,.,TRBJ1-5,CASSFQRLPNQPQHF,TGTGCCAGCAGCTTCCAAAGACTGCCAAATCAGCCCCAGCATTTT
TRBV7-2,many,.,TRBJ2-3,CASKVMGAEDTQYF,TGTGCCAGCAAAGTTATGGGGGCGGAGGATACGCAGTATTTT
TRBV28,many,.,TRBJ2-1,CAITQNGYNEQFF,TGTGCCATCACACAGAACGGGTACAATGAGCAGTTCTTC
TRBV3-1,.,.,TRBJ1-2,CASSQRERGYTF,TGTGCCAGCAGCCAACGGGAGCGAGGCTACACCTTC
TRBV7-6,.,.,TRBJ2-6,CASSLLPGHPSSGANVLTF,TGTGCCAGCAGCCTTTTACCGGGACATCCGAGCTCTGGGGCCAACGTCCTGACTTTC
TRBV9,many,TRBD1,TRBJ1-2,CASSVWGTGTFEDGYTF,TGTGCCAGCAGCGTATGGGGGACAGGAACTTTCGAGGATGGCTACACCTTC
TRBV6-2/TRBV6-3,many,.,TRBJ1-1,CASSYGTVTEAFF,TGTGCCAGCAGTTACGGCACAGTAACTGAAGCTTTCTTT
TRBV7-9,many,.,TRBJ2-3,CASRGDTQYF,TGTGCCAGCCGGGGAGATACGCAGTATTTT
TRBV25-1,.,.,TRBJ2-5,CASSPNAGLSTQYF,TGTGCCAGCAGCCCTAATGCAGGCCTTTCGACCCAGTACTTC
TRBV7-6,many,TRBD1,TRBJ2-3,CASSRSVQGADTQYF,TGTGCCAGCAGCCGAAGCGTCCAGGGGGCAGATACGCAGTATTTT
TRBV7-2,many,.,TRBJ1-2,CASSLSGQGYTF,TGTGCCAGCAGCTTAAGCGGACAGGGCTACACCTTC
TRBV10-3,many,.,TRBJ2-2,CAISPTENTGELFF,TGTGCCATCAGTCCGACAGAGAACACCGGGGAGCTGTTTTTT
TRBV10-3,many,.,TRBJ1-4,CATTPQVATNEKLFF,TGTGCCACCACCCCCCAGGTGGCGACTAATGAAAAACTGTTTTTT
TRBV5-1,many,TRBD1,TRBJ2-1,CASSLDWTGKDEQFF,TGCGCCAGCAGCTTGGATTGGACAGGGAAGGATGAGCAGTTCTTC
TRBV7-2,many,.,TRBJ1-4,CASSLDPGKLFF,TGTGCCAGCAGCTTAGATCCCGGAAAACTGTTTTTT
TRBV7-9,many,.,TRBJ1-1,CASSLAGGTYLDTEAFF,TGTGCCAGCAGCTTAGCGGGGGGAACGTATCTTGACACTGAAGCTTTCTTT
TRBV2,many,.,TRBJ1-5,CASSVTGLWQPQHF,TGTGCCAGCAGTGTAACAGGGTTATGGCAGCCCCAGCATTTT
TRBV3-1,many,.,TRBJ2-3,CASSHQKGYTDTQYF,TGTGCCAGCAGCCATCAAAAGGGATACACAGATACGCAGTATTTT
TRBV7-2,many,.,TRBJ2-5,CASSLAGMETQYF,TGTGCCAGCAGCTTAGCGGGTATGGAGACCCAGTACTTC
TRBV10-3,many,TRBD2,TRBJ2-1,CAISDPSGAYINEQFF,TGTGCCATCAGTGACCCTAGCGGGGCGTACATCAATGAGCAGTTCTTC
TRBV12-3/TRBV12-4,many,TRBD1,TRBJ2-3,CASNLSGGLTDTQYF,TGTGCCAGCAACCTCTCAGGGGGCCTCACAGATACGCAGTATTTT
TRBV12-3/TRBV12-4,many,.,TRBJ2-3,CASSFPRGGDTQYF,TGTGCCAGCAGTTTCCCCAGGGGGGGAGATACGCAGTATTTT
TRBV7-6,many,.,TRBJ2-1,CASSLAPTSGNEQFF,TGTGCCAGCAGCTTAGCCCCTACCTCGGGCAATGAGCAGTTCTTC
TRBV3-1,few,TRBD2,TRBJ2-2,CASSQPRGGNTGELFF,TGTGCCAGCAGCCAACCCCGGGGGGGGAACACCGGGGAGCTGTTTTTT
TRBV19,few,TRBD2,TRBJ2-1,CASCPNLAGLGNEQFF,TGTGCCAGTTGCCCTAACCTAGCGGGGCTCGGTAATGAGCAGTTCTTC
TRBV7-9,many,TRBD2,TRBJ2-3,CASSAGEWGDTQYF,TGTGCCAGCAGCGCGGGGGAATGGGGAGATACGCAGTATTTT
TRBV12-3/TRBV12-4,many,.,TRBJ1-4,CASSFDRTNEKLFF,TGTGCCAGCAGTTTCGACAGAACTAATGAAAAACTGTTTTTT
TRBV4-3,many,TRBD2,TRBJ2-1,CASSQDPAGGPHEQFF,TGCGCCAGCAGCCAAGACCCAGCGGGGGGGCCGCATGAGCAGTTCTTC
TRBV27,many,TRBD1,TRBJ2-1,CASSFRARTGDNEQFF,TGTGCCAGCAGTTTCAGGGCGAGGACAGGGGACAATGAGCAGTTCTTC
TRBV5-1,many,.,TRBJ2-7,CASSLIRGEQYF,TGCGCCAGCAGCTTAATCAGGGGCGAGCAGTACTTC
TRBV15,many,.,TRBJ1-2,CATSRDTVWIANYGYTF,TGTGCCACCAGCAGAGATACTGTTTGGATAGCTAACTATGGCTACACCTTC
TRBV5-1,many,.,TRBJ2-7,CASSLAGGPYEQYF,TGCGCCAGCAGCTTGGCCGGGGGGCCCTACGAGCAGTACTTC
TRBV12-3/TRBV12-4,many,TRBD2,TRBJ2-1,CASSPTSGGNNEQFF,TGTGCCAGCAGTCCCACTAGCGGGGGAAACAATGAGCAGTTCTTC
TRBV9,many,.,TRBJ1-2,CASSVDAISSANYGYTF,TGTGCCAGCAGCGTAGACGCTATTTCTTCGGCTAACTATGGCTACACCTTC